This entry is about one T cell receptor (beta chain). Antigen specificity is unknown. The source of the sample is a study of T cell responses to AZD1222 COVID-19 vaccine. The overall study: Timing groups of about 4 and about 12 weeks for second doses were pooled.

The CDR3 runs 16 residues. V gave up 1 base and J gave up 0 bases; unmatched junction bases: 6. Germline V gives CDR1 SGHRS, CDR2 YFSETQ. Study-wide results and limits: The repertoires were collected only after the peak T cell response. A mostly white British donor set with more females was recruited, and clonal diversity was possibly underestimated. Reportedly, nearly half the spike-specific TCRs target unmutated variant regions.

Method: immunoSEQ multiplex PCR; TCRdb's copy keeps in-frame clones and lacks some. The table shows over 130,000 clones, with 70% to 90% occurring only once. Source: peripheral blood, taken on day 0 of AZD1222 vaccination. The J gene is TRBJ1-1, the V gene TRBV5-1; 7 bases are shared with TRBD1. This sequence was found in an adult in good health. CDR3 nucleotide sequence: TGCGCCAGCAGCTTGCCCAGGGGGACTGTGAACACTGAAGCTTTCTTT. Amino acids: CASSLPRGTVNTEAFF.